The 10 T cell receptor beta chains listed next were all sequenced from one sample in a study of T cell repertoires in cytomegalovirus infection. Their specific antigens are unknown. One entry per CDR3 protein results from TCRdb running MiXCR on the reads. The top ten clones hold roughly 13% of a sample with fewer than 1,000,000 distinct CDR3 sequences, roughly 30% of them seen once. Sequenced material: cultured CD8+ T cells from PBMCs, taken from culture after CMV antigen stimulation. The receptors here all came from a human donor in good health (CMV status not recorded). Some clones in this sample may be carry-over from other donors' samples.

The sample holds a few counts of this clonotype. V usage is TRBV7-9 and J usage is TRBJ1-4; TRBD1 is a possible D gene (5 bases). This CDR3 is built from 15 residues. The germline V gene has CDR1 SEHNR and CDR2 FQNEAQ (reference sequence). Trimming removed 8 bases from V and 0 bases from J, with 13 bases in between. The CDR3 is CASSFDSATNEKLFF. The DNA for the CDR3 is TGTGCCAGCTCTTTCGACAGTGCAACTAATGAAAAACTGTTTTTT.

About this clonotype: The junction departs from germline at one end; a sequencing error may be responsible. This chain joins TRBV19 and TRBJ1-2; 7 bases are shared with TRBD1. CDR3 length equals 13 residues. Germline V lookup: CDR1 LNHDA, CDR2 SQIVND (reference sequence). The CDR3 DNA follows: TGTGCCAGTAGTTTAGACAGGGACCTTGGCTACACCTTC. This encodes CASSLDRDLGYTF. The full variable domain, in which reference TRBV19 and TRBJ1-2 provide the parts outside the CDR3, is DGGITQSPKYLFRKEGQNVTLSCEQNLNHDAMYWYRQDPGQGLRLIYYSQIVNDFQKGDIAEGYSVSREKKESFPLTVTSAQKNPTAFYLCASSLDRDLGYTFGSGTRLTVV.

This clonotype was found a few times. The CDR3 reads CSARDRTQYF. As DNA, the CDR3 is TGCAGTGCTAGAGATAGGACCCAGTACTTC. The chain employs TRBV20-1 and TRBJ2-5; D gene ambiguous. The CDR3 runs 10 residues. Germline CDR1 DFQATT, CDR2 SNEGSKA (reference sequence). The ends were cut back, 0 bases at V and 7 bases at J, with 3 bases in the middle.

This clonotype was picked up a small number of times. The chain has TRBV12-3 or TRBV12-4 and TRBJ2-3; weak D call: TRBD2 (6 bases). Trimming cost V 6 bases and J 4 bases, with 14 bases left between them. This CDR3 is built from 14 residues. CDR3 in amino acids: CASSPGGSSDTQYF. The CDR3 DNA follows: TGTGCCAGCAGCCCCGGGGGATCCTCAGATACGCAGTATTTT.

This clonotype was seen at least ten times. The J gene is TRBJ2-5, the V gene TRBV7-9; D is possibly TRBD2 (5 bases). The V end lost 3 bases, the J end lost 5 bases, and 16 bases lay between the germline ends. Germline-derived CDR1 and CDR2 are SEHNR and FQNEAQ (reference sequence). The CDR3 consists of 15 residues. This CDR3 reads CASSLAGSTLETQYF. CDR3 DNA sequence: TGTGCCAGCAGCTTGGCGGGCTCGACATTGGAGACCCAGTACTTC.

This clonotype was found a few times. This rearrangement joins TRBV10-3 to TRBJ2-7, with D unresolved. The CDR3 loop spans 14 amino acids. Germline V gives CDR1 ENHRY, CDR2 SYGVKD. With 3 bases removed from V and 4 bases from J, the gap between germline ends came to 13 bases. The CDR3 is CAISDPQGHYEQYV. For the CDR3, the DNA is TGTGCCATCAGTGATCCCCAAGGCCATTACGAGCAGTACGTC.

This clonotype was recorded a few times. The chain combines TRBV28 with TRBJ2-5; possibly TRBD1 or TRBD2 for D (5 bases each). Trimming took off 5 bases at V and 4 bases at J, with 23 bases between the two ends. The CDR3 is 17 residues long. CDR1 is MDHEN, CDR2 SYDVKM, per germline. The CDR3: CASSPLVQAGSRETQYF. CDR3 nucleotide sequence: TGTGCCAGCAGTCCACTAGTCCAGGCAGGGAGTAGAGAGACCCAGTACTTC.

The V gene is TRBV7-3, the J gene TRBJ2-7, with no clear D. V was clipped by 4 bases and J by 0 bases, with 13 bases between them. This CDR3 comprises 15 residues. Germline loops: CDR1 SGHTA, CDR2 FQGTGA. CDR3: CASSYKSVRSYEQYF. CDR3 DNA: TGTGCCAGCAGCTACAAGTCGGTTCGCTCCTACGAGCAGTACTTC.

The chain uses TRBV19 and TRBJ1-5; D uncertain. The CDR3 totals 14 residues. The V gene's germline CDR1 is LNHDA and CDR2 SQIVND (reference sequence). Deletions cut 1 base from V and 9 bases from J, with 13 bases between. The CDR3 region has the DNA TGTGCCAGTAGTATAGGGGCCGCACAAGGGCCCCAGCATTTT. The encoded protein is CASSIGAAQGPQHF.

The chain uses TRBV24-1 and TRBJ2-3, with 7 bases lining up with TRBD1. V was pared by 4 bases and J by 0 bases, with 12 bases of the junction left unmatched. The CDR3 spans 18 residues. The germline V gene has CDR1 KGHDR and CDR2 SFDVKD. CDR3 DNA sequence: TGTGCCACCAGTGACTCTAAACGGACAGGCACCAGCACAGATACGCAGTATTTT. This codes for CATSDSKRTGTSTDTQYF.